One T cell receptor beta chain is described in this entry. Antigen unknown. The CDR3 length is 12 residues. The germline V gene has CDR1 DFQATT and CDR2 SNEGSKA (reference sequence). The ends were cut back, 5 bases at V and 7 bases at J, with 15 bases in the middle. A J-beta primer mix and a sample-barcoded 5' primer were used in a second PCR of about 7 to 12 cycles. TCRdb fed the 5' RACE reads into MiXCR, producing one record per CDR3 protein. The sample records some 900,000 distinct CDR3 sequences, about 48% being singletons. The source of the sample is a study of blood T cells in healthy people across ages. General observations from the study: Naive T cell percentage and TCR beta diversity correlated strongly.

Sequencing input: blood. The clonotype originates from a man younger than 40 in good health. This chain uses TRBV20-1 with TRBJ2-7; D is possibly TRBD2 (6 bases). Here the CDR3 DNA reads TGCAGTGCTGACCGACTAGTGGGTGAGCAGTACTTC. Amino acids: CSADRLVGEQYF.